This T cell receptor beta chain was observed in a study of CD8+ T cells in alopecia areata. General study findings and limits: Sharing of TCRs across patients appeared less clear than in mice, possibly for HLA-related reasons.

As concerns this clone: Its matching antigen is unknown.

Noted treatment: oral pan-JAK inhibitor, 5-10 mg twice daily. Extracted RNA was reverse transcribed into cDNA, the sequencing template. TCRdb keeps only in-frame clones here, not all; method: immunoSEQ multiplex PCR. The table lists some 44,000 clones, roughly 89% of them singletons. This CDR3 is 14 amino acids long. In germline, CDR1 is SQVTM, CDR2 ANQGSEA. Trimming removed 0 bases from V and 4 bases from J, with 12 bases in between. The sample was CD8+ T cells sorted from blood, taken at week 24, from a patient treated with tofacitinib. V and J are TRBV29-1 and TRBJ1-2; D is uncertain. The sequence was collected from a human donor with alopecia areata. The CDR3 DNA sequence: TGCAGCGTTGAAGACCTCGAGACGGTCTATGGCTACACCTTC. It translates to CSVEDLETVYGYTF.